Below, 21 T cell receptor beta chains from the same sample are listed, as sequenced in a study of CD8+CD57+ T cells in acquired aplastic anemia. It was genomic DNA that served as the template for profiling TCR beta VDJ and CDR3. TCRdb reprocessed the reads with MiXCR, giving one entry per CDR3 protein. The sample records some 220,000 distinct CDR3 sequences, about 37% being singletons. Sequenced input: sorted CD4+, CD8+, or CD8+CD57+ T cells (not recorded which) from PBMCs. The receptors come from a human donor in good health, serving as a control.

This clonotype has ten or more counts. The V call is TRBV6-1, the J call TRBJ2-7; 7 bases fit TRBD2. The junction had 7 bases not matched to a gene; V was cut back by 2 bases and J by 6 bases. This CDR3 has 14 residues. CDR1 and CDR2 from the germline V gene are MNHNS and SASEGT. As DNA, the CDR3 is TGTGCCAGCAGTGAATCGGGGGGTATCCGCGAGCAGTACTTC. Translated: CASSESGGIREQYF.

On this clonotype itself: The junction departs from germline at one end; a sequencing error may be responsible. This chain connects TRBV10-3 to TRBJ2-7; 7 bases fit TRBD2. CDR1 and CDR2 (germline): ENHRY, SYGVKD. The CDR3 covers 16 residues. The CDR3 region has the DNA TGTGCCATCAGTTCGGTCACAGCCGGGGGGTCATACGAGCAGTACTTT. Translating it yields CAISSVTAGGSYEQYF.

The DNA for the CDR3 is TGTGCCATCAGTGGGGGAAGCTCTGGGGCCAACGTCCTGACTTTC. It yields the protein CAISGGSSGANVLTF. The rearrangement joins TRBV10-3 to TRBJ2-6; D is unresolved. Trimming removed 4 bases at V and 0 bases at J, with 7 bases between. Per the germline V gene, CDR1 is ENHRY and CDR2 is SYGVKD. The CDR3 contains 15 residues.

The CDR3 nucleotides read TGTGCCAGCAGCTTACTCCCGACAGGTGGAGTCGGTGAAAAACTGTTTTTT. Protein sequence: CASSLLPTGGVGEKLFF. This chain connects TRBV7-9 to TRBJ1-4, with D maybe TRBD1 (6 bases). Germline CDR1 is SEHNR and CDR2 is FQNEAQ (reference sequence). Deletions cut 2 bases from V and 7 bases from J, with 20 bases between. The CDR3 length is 17 residues.

This chain joins TRBV9 and TRBJ1-2; D call uncertain. CDR1 SGDLS and CDR2 YYNGEE come from the germline V gene. The CDR3 consists of 13 residues. Deletions cut 10 bases from V and 4 bases from J, with 17 bases between. CDR3 region: CAWRRRVLYGYTF. The CDR3 bases are TGTGCCTGGAGGAGGAGGGTACTCTATGGCTACACCTTC.

The genes are TRBV4-2 and TRBJ1-1; 10 bases map to TRBD1. CDR3 length equals 17 residues. The trim removed 4 bases at V and 5 bases at J, leaving 13 bases unmatched. Germline V gene data show CDR1 as LGHNA and CDR2 as YNFKEQ. This CDR3 is CASSPPPGQGSRTEAFF. In DNA form, the CDR3 reads TGTGCCAGCAGCCCCCCACCGGGACAGGGGAGTCGGACTGAAGCTTTCTTT.

Note on this clonotype: At one boundary the junction diverges from the germline segment, which might be a read error. The chain has TRBV10-3 and TRBJ2-4; D is possibly TRBD1 or TRBD2 (6 bases each). This CDR3 is 15 amino acids long. Germline V CDR1 and CDR2: ENHRY, SYGVKD. The CDR3 here is CASSLLKGGKNIQYF. For the CDR3, the DNA is TGTGCCAGCAGTTTATTAAAGGGGGGCAAAAACATTCAGTACTTC.

Worth noting for this clonotype: An end of the junction differs from the germline gene, which may be a read error. This rearrangement joins TRBV10-2 to TRBJ2-7; D ambiguous. The CDR3 totals 14 residues. The germline CDR1 and CDR2 sequences are WSHSY and SAAADI. The CDR3: CASSRSVGSYERYF. The CDR3 nucleotides are TGCGCCAGCAGTCGGTCAGTCGGCTCCTACGAGCGGTACTTC.

On this clonotype: A read error may be the cause here, since a much bigger clone is one base away. This rearrangement joins TRBV20-1 to TRBJ2-1; D uncertain. Germline V CDR1 and CDR2: DFQATT, SNEGSKA (reference sequence). The CDR3 extends over 14 amino acids. Here the CDR3 reads CSAHGLSIYNEPFF. Written as DNA, the CDR3 is TGCAGTGCCCACGGGCTTAGCATCTACAATGAGCCGTTCTTC.

This clonotype appeared once. This may stem from a read error, because a much larger clone lies one nucleotide away. The chain recombines TRBV6-2 or TRBV6-3 with TRBJ1-6, with 7 nucleotides matching TRBD1. Per germline, CDR1 MNHEY and CDR2 SVGEGT. The CDR3 spans 14 residues. The CDR3 nucleotides read TGTGCCAGCAGACACGACAGGGATAATTCACCCCCCCACTTT. This translates into CASRHDRDNSPPHF.

V gene TRBV29-1 combines with J gene TRBJ1-2, with D uncertain. Germline assignment: CDR1 SQVTM and CDR2 ANQGSEA. This CDR3 has 12 amino acids. V was shortened by 6 bases and J by 1 base, with 9 bases between the two germline ends. The CDR3 DNA reads as TGCAGCGTAGTGGACGTTAACTATGGCTACACCTTC. Encoded protein: CSVVDVNYGYTF.

The chain is built from TRBV12-3 or TRBV12-4 and TRBJ2-6; D gene ambiguous. The CDR3 sequence is 14 residues long. V shed 4 bases and J shed 2 bases, with 6 bases lying between them. The CDR3 is CASSSQAGANVLTF. The DNA of the CDR3 is TGTGCCAGCAGTTCTCAGGCTGGGGCCAACGTCCTGACTTTC.

In this sample, this clonotype turned up a few times. The rearrangement uses TRBV2 and TRBJ2-7, with 11 positions matching TRBD1. Germline V gene sequence: CDR1 SNHLY, CDR2 FYNNEI. The junction had 1 base not matched to a gene; V was cut back by 10 bases and J by 2 bases. The CDR3 has 12 amino acids. The CDR3 nucleotides read TGTGCCACGGGACAGGGGGCCTACGAGCAGTACTTC. It is translated as CATGQGAYEQYF.

This clonotype was counted many times. The chain recombines TRBV19 with TRBJ2-5; unclear D gene. Germline V gene data show CDR1 as LNHDA and CDR2 as SQIVND (reference sequence). CDR3 length: 14 residues. Trimming left V 7 bases short and J 2 bases short, with 14 bases between. The CDR3 region is CASTDRAGQETQYF. The CDR3, as DNA: TGTGCCAGTACCGACCGGGCCGGGCAAGAGACCCAGTACTTC.

V gene TRBV2 combines with J gene TRBJ2-7, with 9 nucleotides matching TRBD1. With V trimmed by 5 bases and J by 6 bases, 8 bases remained unmatched. In germline, CDR1 is SNHLY, CDR2 FYNNEI. There are 14 residues in the CDR3. The CDR3 reads CASSPGQGRPEQYF. CDR3 bases: TGTGCCAGCAGTCCGGGACAGGGAAGGCCCGAGCAGTACTTC. The full variable domain, with the rest looked up from reference TRBV2 and TRBJ2-7, is EPEVTQTPSHQVTQMGQEVILRCVPISNHLYFYWYRQILGQKVEFLVSFYNNEISEKSEIFDDQFSVERPDGSNFTLKIRSTKLEDSAMYFCASSPGQGRPEQYFGPGTRLTVT.

Concerning this clonotype: The junction and the germline gene differ at one end; a read error may be behind it. The rearrangement uses TRBV29-1 and TRBJ2-3; 11 positions match TRBD2. Germline CDR1 SQVTM, CDR2 ANQGSEA. The CDR3 totals 16 residues. The CDR3 DNA reads TGCGGCGTTGAAAAGGCTAGCGGGAGGAGCACAGATACGCGGTATTTT. Protein sequence: CGVEKASGRSTDTRYF.

This clonotype is medium-sized. The chain recombines TRBV10-3 with TRBJ2-6, with D hard to call. The V end was cut by 0 bases, the J end by 2 bases, with 2 bases between. This CDR3 spans 14 amino acids. Per the germline V gene, CDR1 is ENHRY and CDR2 is SYGVKD. The CDR3 loop reads CAISESTGANVLTF. The CDR3 bases are TGTGCCATCAGTGAGTCAACTGGGGCCAACGTCCTGACTTTC.

V and J are TRBV19 and TRBJ1-5, with a tentative D call TRBD1 (5 bases). The CDR3 is 13 residues long. V gave up 7 bases and J gave up 14 bases, with 21 bases separating them. CDR1 LNHDA and CDR2 SQIVND come from the germline V gene (reference sequence). The CDR3 coding sequence is TGTGCCAGTAATACCAGGGACGGAACCTACGAGCATTTT. Its translation: CASNTRDGTYEHF. The entire variable domain, with the rest obtained from reference TRBV19 and TRBJ1-5, is as follows: DGGITQSPKYLFRKEGQNVTLSCEQNLNHDAMYWYRQDPGQGLRLIYYSQIVNDFQKGDIAEGYSVSREKKESFPLTVTSAQKNPTAFYLCASNTRDGTYEHFGDGTRLSIL.

In this sample, this clonotype turned up many times. The chain joins TRBV7-2 to TRBJ1-1; 9 bases line up with TRBD1. Germline V gene data show CDR1 as SGHTA and CDR2 as FQGNSA. The CDR3 totals 13 residues. The trim removed 5 bases at V and 10 bases at J, leaving 8 bases unmatched. CDR3 DNA: TGTGCCAGCAGCCACGCCGGGACAGGGTTAGCTTTCTTT. Translating it yields CASSHAGTGLAFF.

On this clonotype itself: Because it lacks the conserved phenylalanine or tryptophan at the end, this CDR3 is likely a read error. The gene calls are TRBV6-1 and TRBJ1-1, with D maybe TRBD1 (5 bases). In germline, CDR1 is MNHNS, CDR2 SASEGT. This CDR3 spans 14 amino acids. Trimming shortened V by 4 bases and J by 8 bases, and 17 bases separated the two germline ends. The CDR3 protein is CASSVRFRDTEAFL. CDR3 DNA: TGTGCCAGCAGTGTACGTTTCAGGGATACCGAAGCTTTCCTT.

This clonotype appeared a few times. The CDR3 ends on some other residue instead of the conserved phenylalanine or tryptophan, so this is likely a read error. CDR3 loop: CASGTRIREQYL. CDR3 coding DNA: TGTGCCAGCGGTACTAGAATCCGCGAGCAGTACCTC. V and J are TRBV10-3 and TRBJ2-7; D possibly corresponds to TRBD2 (5 bases). There are 12 residues in the CDR3. Trimming removed 10 bases at V and 6 bases at J, with 16 bases between. Germline V gene sequence: CDR1 ENHRY, CDR2 SYGVKD.